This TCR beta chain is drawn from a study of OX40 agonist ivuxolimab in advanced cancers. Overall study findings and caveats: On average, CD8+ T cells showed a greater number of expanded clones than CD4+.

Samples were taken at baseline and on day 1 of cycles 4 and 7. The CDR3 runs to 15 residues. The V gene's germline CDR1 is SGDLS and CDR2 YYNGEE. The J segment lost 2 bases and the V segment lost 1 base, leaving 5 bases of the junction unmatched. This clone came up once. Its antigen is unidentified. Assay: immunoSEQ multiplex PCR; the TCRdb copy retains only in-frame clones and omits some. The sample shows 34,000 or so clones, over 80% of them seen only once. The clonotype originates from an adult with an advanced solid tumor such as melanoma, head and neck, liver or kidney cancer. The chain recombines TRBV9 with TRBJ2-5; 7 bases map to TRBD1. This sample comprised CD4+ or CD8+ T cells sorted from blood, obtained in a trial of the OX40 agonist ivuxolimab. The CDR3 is CASSVFTGVQETQYF. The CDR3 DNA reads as TGTGCCAGCAGCGTATTTACAGGGGTTCAAGAGACCCAGTACTTC.